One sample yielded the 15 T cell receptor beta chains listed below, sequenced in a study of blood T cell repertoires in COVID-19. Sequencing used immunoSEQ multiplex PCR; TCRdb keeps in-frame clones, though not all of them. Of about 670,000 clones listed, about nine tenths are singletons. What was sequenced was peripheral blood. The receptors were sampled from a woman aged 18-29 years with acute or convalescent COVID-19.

The CDR3: CASSDNRDIRAFF. CDR3 nucleotide sequence: TGTGCCAGCAGTGATAACAGGGACATTCGGGCTTTCTTT. The V gene is TRBV2, the J gene TRBJ1-1; possibly TRBD1 for D (6 bases). V was pared by 3 bases and J by 11 bases, with 16 bases between. The CDR3 contains 13 residues. Germline CDR1 reads SNHLY; CDR2 reads FYNNEI. Complete variable domain (other parts from reference TRBV2 and TRBJ1-1): EPEVTQTPSHQVTQMGQEVILRCVPISNHLYFYWYRQILGQKVEFLVSFYNNEISEKSEIFDDQFSVERPDGSNFTLKIRSTKLEDSAMYFCASSDNRDIRAFFGQGTRLTVV.

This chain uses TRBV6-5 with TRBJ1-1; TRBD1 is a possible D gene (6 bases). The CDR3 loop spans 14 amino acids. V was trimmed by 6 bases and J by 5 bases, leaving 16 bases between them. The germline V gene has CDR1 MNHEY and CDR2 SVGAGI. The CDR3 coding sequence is TGTGCCAGCAGGCGCGAGGGGGTTGGAACTGAAGCTTTCTTT. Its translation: CASRREGVGTEAFF.

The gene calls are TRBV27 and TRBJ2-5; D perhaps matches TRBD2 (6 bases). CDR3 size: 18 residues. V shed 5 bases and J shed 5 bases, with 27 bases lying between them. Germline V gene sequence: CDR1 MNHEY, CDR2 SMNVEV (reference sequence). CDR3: CASSPARWSPGDGETQYF. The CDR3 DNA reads TGTGCCAGCAGTCCAGCCCGTTGGTCTCCGGGGGACGGGGAGACCCAGTACTTC.

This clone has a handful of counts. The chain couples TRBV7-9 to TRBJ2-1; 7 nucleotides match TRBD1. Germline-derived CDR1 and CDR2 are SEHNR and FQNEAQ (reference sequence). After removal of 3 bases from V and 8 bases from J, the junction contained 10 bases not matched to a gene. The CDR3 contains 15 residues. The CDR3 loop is CASSFRGFSHDEQFF. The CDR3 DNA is TGTGCCAGCAGCTTCAGGGGGTTCAGTCACGATGAGCAGTTCTTC.

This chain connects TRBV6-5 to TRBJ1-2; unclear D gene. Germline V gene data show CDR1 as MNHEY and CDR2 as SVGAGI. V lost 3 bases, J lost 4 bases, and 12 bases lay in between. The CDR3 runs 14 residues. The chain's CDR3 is CASSYTDKTYGYTF. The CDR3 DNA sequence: TGTGCCAGCAGTTATACAGATAAAACCTATGGCTACACCTTC.

The CDR3 protein is CASRLTSRYNEQFF. The CDR3 DNA reads TGTGCCAGCAGGTTGACTAGCAGGTACAATGAGCAGTTCTTC. The rearrangement links TRBV25-1 to TRBJ2-1; 7 nucleotides line up with TRBD2. V trimming: 6 bases; J trimming: 4 bases; junction bases outside the gene matches: 6. In germline, CDR1 is MGHDK, CDR2 SYGVNS. The CDR3 consists of 14 residues.

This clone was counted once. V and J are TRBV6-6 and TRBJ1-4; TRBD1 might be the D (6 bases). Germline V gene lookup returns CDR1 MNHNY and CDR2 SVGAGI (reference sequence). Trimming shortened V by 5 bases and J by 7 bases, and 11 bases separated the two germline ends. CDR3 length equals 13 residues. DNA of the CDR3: TGTGCCAGCAGTGATCACAGGGTTGAAAAACTGTTTTTT. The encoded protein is CASSDHRVEKLFF.

The DNA for the CDR3 is TGTGCCAGCAGTCTCAACAGGGCTGGCTACACCTTC. Its translation is CASSLNRAGYTF. This chain uses TRBV6-5 with TRBJ1-2; D perhaps matches TRBD1 (6 bases). In germline, CDR1 is MNHEY, CDR2 SVGAGI. The germline V and J ends were trimmed by 5 bases and 7 bases, with 11 bases remaining between them. CDR3 length: 12 amino acids.

CDR3 protein: CASSQAYPRAELLSGNEQFF. In nucleotides, the CDR3 is TGTGCCAGCAGCCAAGCGTATCCCCGGGCCGAGCTGCTCTCGGGGAATGAGCAGTTCTTC. This sequence joins TRBV14 and TRBJ2-1; maybe TRBD2 (5 bases). V was cut by 1 base and J by 7 bases, with 29 bases left in between. This CDR3 region has 20 residues. Germline CDR1 and CDR2: SGHDN and FVKESK. Using reference TRBV14 and TRBJ2-1 for the parts outside the CDR3, the full variable domain is EAGVTQFPSHSVIEKGQTVTLRCDPISGHDNLYWYRRVMGKEIKFLLHFVKESKQDESGMPNNRFLAERTGGTYSTLKVQPAELEDSGVYFCASSQAYPRAELLSGNEQFFGPGTRLTVL.

The CDR3 DNA reads TGTGCCACCAGTGCCTCGGGACAGGGGAATCAGCCCCAGCATTTT. Translated: CATSASGQGNQPQHF. The V and J genes are TRBV24-1 and TRBJ1-5; 10 nucleotides match TRBD1. Unmatched junction bases numbered 4, after V lost 5 bases and J lost 4 bases. The CDR3 loop spans 15 amino acids. Germline-derived CDR1 and CDR2 are KGHDR and SFDVKD.

CDR3 coding DNA: TGTGCCAGCTCACCACCGGCCTTCGGCTACACCTTC. It yields the protein CASSPPAFGYTF. The chain joins TRBV18 to TRBJ1-2; D gene unclear. Germline CDR1 KGHSH, CDR2 LQKENI. The CDR3 consists of 12 residues. Trimming pared 0 bases from V and 8 bases from J, leaving 7 bases between.

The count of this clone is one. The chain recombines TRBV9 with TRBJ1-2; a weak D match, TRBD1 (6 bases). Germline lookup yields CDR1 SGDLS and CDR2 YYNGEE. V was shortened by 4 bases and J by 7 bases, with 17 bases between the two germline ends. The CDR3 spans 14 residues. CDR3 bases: TGTGCCAGCAGCCCCAAAGCGGGGGCCCGTGGCTACACCTTC. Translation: CASSPKAGARGYTF.

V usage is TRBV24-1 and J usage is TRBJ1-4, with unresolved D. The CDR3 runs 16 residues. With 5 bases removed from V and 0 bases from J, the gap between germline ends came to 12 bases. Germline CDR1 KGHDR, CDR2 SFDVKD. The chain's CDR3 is CATSAGRSSTNEKLFF. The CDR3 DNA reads TGTGCCACCAGTGCCGGGAGGAGTTCAACTAATGAAAAACTGTTTTTT.

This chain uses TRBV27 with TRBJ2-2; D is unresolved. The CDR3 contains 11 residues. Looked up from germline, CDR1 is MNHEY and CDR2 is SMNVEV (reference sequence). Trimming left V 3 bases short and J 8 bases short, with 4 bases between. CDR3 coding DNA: TGTGCCAGCAGTTTGTCGGGGGAGCTGTTTTTT. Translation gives CASSLSGELFF.

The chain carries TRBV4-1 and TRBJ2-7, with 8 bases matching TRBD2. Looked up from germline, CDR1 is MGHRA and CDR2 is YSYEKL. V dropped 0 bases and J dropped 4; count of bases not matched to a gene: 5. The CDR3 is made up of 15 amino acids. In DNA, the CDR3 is TGCGCCAGCAGCCAAGACTCGGGACTAGAATACGAGCAGTACTTC. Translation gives CASSQDSGLEYEQYF.